The 27 T cell receptor beta chains below all came from one sample that was sequenced in a study of beta chain features in type 1 diabetes. Every isolated RNA sample was fully reverse transcribed, so sequencing captured expressed TCRB transcripts. Measured with immunoSEQ multiplex PCR; TCRdb has only the in-frame clones, and not every one. The sample shows around 400,000 clones, approximately 16% of them seen only once. What was sequenced was naive CD4+ T cells from blood. These receptors all come from a young woman in good health.

Only a few counts were recorded for this clone. The chain uses TRBV5-1 and TRBJ2-1; 7 bases line up with TRBD1. V lost 3 bases to trimming and J lost 5 bases; unmatched junction nucleotides: 11. This CDR3 is 16 amino acids long. The germline V gene has CDR1 SGHRS and CDR2 YFSETQ. The CDR3 protein is CASSSVTRGPDNEQFF. CDR3 coding DNA: TGCGCCAGCAGCTCCGTTACTAGGGGGCCCGACAATGAGCAGTTCTTC.

The V and J genes are TRBV5-1 and TRBJ1-1, with D uncertain. V was shortened by 4 bases and J by 0 bases, with 7 bases between the two germline ends. CDR3 length equals 13 residues. Germline CDR1 is SGHRS and CDR2 is YFSETQ. In nucleotides, the CDR3 is TGCGCCAGCAGCGAGGGAATGAACACTGAAGCTTTCTTT. Translation: CASSEGMNTEAFF.

This clone has just a few counts. The rearrangement uses TRBV9 and TRBJ2-3; 8 bases are shared with TRBD2. CDR1 and CDR2 (germline): SGDLS, YYNGEE. The CDR3 contains 16 residues. V was pared by 0 bases and J by 5 bases, with 8 bases of the junction left unmatched. CDR3 coding DNA: TGTGCCAGCAGCGTAGGAGTTAGCGGGATCGGAGATACGCAGTATTTT. Translating it yields CASSVGVSGIGDTQYF.

The chain has TRBV27 and TRBJ2-7, with 7 bases that match TRBD2. Germline values: CDR1 MNHEY, CDR2 SMNVEV (reference sequence). This CDR3 is 15 amino acids long. Trimming cost V 3 bases and J 6 bases; bases outside gene matches: 11. The CDR3, as DNA: TGTGCCAGCAGTTTCCTTTGGGCGGGAGTGGTCGAGCAGTACTTC. Translating it yields CASSFLWAGVVEQYF.

This CDR3 is CASSLALTRAAYEQYF. Written as DNA, the CDR3 is TGTGCCAGCAGTTTGGCCTTAACCAGGGCCGCCTACGAGCAGTACTTC. The V call is TRBV27, the J call TRBJ2-7; TRBD1 is a possible D gene (5 bases). V was cut by 3 bases and J by 2 bases, with 17 bases left in between. Germline CDR1 reads MNHEY; CDR2 reads SMNVEV (reference sequence). CDR3 length: 16 residues.

The chain's CDR3 is CASSYGQHYYGYTF. CDR3 DNA: TGTGCCAGCAGTTACGGGCAGCATTACTATGGCTACACCTTC. The V and J genes are TRBV6-6 and TRBJ1-2; D is unresolved. The CDR3 has 14 amino acids. With 2 bases removed from V and 3 bases from J, the gap between germline ends came to 10 bases. Germline V gene lookup returns CDR1 MNHNY and CDR2 SVGAGI (reference sequence).

In this sample, this clone turned up a few times. This chain joins TRBV30 and TRBJ1-1; a possible D gene is TRBD1 (6 bases). The V gene lost 3 bases and the J gene lost 0 bases, with 17 bases spanning the gap. CDR1 and CDR2 from the germline V gene are GTSNPN and SVGIG (reference sequence). The CDR3 runs 16 residues. The CDR3 loop reads CAWSRFLTGVNTEAFF. The CDR3 DNA reads as TGTGCCTGGAGCCGCTTTCTGACAGGAGTGAACACTGAAGCTTTCTTT.

In the case of this clone: This same CDR3 is encoded by further DNA sequences in the sample. Written as DNA, the CDR3 is TGCGCCAGCAGCTTGGACAGCGGGTCTTACAATGAGCAGTTCTTC. It specifies CASSLDSGSYNEQFF. This chain links TRBV5-1 with TRBJ2-1; possible D gene TRBD2, 6 bases. The ends were cut back, 0 bases at V and 4 bases at J, with 11 bases in the middle. CDR3 size: 15 residues. Germline V gene sequence: CDR1 SGHRS, CDR2 YFSETQ.

This clone was found a few times. This chain uses TRBV25-1 with TRBJ2-7, with 7 bases aligning to TRBD1. Trimming cost V 10 bases and J 5 bases; bases outside gene matches: 17. Germline lookup yields CDR1 MGHDK and CDR2 SYGVNS. CDR3 size: 15 residues. CDR3 loop: CATSLLLTGSNEQYF. CDR3 coding DNA: TGTGCCACCTCTCTCCTCCTGACAGGGTCCAACGAGCAGTACTTC.

This sequence joins TRBV5-4 and TRBJ2-2; 8 positions match TRBD1. The CDR3 is 14 amino acids. The trim removed 4 bases at V and 3 bases at J, leaving 2 bases unmatched. Germline CDR1 and CDR2: SGHNT and YYREEE (reference sequence). DNA of the CDR3: TGTGCCAGCAGCCCAGGGGGCCACACCGGGGAGCTGTTTTTT. Protein: CASSPGGHTGELFF.

This clone occurred a few times. This chain uses TRBV19 with TRBJ2-5; TRBD2 matches at 8 bases. CDR1 is LNHDA and CDR2 is SQIVND in the germline V gene (reference sequence). CDR3 size: 13 residues. With 6 bases clipped from V and 5 bases from J, the junction kept 5 bases outside the gene matches. This CDR3 is CASRAGVRETQYF. CDR3 DNA: TGTGCCAGTAGAGCGGGAGTGAGGGAGACCCAGTACTTC.

V and J are TRBV28 and TRBJ2-7, with 11 bases matching TRBD2. The CDR3 sequence is 17 residues long. Trimming at V came to 3 bases and at J to 6 bases, leaving 13 bases not matched to a gene. CDR1 MDHEN and CDR2 SYDVKM come from the germline V gene. CDR3 bases: TGTGCCAGCAGTTTGTGGCAGACCGGGACTAGCGGTACCGAGCAGTACTTC. Translation gives CASSLWQTGTSGTEQYF.

This clone showed up just a few times. This sequence joins TRBV6-5 and TRBJ2-5; 9 nucleotides match TRBD1. Germline trimming cut 6 bases from V and 3 bases from J; bases unmatched to any gene: 8. This CDR3 is 15 amino acids long. Germline CDR1 MNHEY, CDR2 SVGAGI. The chain's CDR3 is CASSNFRDREETQYF. The CDR3 DNA is TGTGCCAGCAGCAACTTCCGGGACAGGGAAGAGACCCAGTACTTC.

This clone was found a few times. The chain links TRBV6-5 to TRBJ2-1, with D unresolved. The CDR3 is made up of 15 amino acids. The V gene's germline CDR1 is MNHEY and CDR2 SVGAGI. The ends were cut back, 0 bases at V and 7 bases at J, with 13 bases in the middle. The CDR3 bases are TGTGCCAGCAGTTACTCGTGGCTAGTTCGAAATGAGCAGTTCTTC. Its translation: CASSYSWLVRNEQFF.

The V and J genes are TRBV4-1 and TRBJ1-1, with 8 positions matching TRBD1. CDR1 is MGHRA, CDR2 YSYEKL, per germline. V gave up 6 bases and J gave up 1 base; unmatched junction bases: 1. There are 13 residues in the CDR3. The CDR3 DNA reads TGCGCCAGCAGGGGACAGGAGAACACTGAAGCTTTCTTT. Protein sequence: CASRGQENTEAFF.

Details on this clone: Within the sample, other DNA sequences also encode this same CDR3. The chain couples TRBV9 to TRBJ2-3; no clear D gene. V gave up 3 bases and J gave up 0 bases, with 2 bases separating them. The CDR3 has 12 amino acids. CDR1 SGDLS and CDR2 YYNGEE come from the germline V gene. This CDR3 is CASSASTDTQYF. The CDR3 DNA reads TGTGCCAGCAGCGCAAGCACAGATACGCAGTATTTT.

The J gene is TRBJ2-3, the V gene TRBV4-1, with TRBD2 matching over 10 bases. V dropped 1 base and J dropped 0; count of bases not matched to a gene: 4. CDR3 length: 17 residues. Germline CDR1 is MGHRA and CDR2 is YSYEKL. CDR3 in amino acids: CASSQGLAGRSTDTQYF. In nucleotides, the CDR3 is TGCGCCAGCAGCCAAGGACTAGCGGGCCGTAGCACAGATACGCAGTATTTT.

This clone was counted between two and nine times. The V gene is TRBV9, the J gene TRBJ2-5; TRBD1 matches 10 bases. With V trimmed by 0 bases and J by 7 bases, 9 bases remained unmatched. This CDR3 has 16 residues. Germline CDR1 and CDR2: SGDLS and YYNGEE. CDR3 DNA sequence: TGTGCCAGCAGCGTAGCCGGGACAGGGGATAGGGGGACCCAGTACTTC. Translation: CASSVAGTGDRGTQYF.

This clone was detected a few times. The V call is TRBV6-5, the J call TRBJ1-1, with TRBD1 as a possible D gene (5 bases). Between the trimmed V and J ends, which lost 6 bases and 0 bases, there was a span of 8 bases. Looked up from germline, CDR1 is MNHEY and CDR2 is SVGAGI. The CDR3 is made up of 13 amino acids. The CDR3 sequence is CASSPTVNTEAFF. CDR3 in DNA: TGTGCCAGCAGCCCGACAGTGAACACTGAAGCTTTCTTT.

This clone has only a few counts. The chain joins TRBV7-2 to TRBJ2-5, with TRBD2 matching over 11 bases. Germline CDR1 is SGHTA and CDR2 is FQGNSA. Unmatched junction bases numbered 3, after V lost 2 bases and J lost 1 base. CDR3 size: 16 residues. CDR3: CASSLTGLAGQETQYF. The CDR3 nucleotides are TGTGCCAGCAGCTTAACTGGACTAGCGGGCCAAGAGACCCAGTACTTC.

V gene TRBV9 combines with J gene TRBJ2-3; 7 positions agree with TRBD2. The CDR3 totals 17 residues. CDR1 is SGDLS, CDR2 YYNGEE, per germline. Unmatched junction bases numbered 10, after V lost 0 bases and J lost 3 bases. The CDR3 reads CASSVEGRELFTDTQYF. The CDR3 bases are TGTGCCAGCAGCGTAGAGGGGCGGGAGTTGTTTACAGATACGCAGTATTTT. Using reference TRBV9 and TRBJ2-3 for the parts outside the CDR3, the full variable domain is DSGVTQTPKHLITATGQRVTLRCSPRSGDLSVYWYQQSLDQGLQFLIQYYNGEERAKGNILERFSAQQFPDLHSELNLSSLELGDSALYFCASSVEGRELFTDTQYFGPGTRLTVL.

The table lists this clone with a count of one. The chain joins TRBV28 to TRBJ1-1; 7 bases align to TRBD1. The germline CDR1 and CDR2 sequences are MDHEN and SYDVKM. The CDR3 length is 14 residues. V lost 6 bases and J lost 6; bases outside the gene matches: 10. CDR3 DNA: TGTGCCAGCAGCTTCACACAGGGGATAGCTGAAGCTTTCTTT. Translating gives CASSFTQGIAEAFF.

The chain recombines TRBV28 with TRBJ2-4; 7 positions agree with TRBD2. There are 15 residues in the CDR3. J lost 2 bases, V lost 2 bases, and 3 bases had no gene match. Germline V CDR1 and CDR2: MDHEN, SYDVKM. The CDR3 region is CASSLAGDSKNIQYF. CDR3 DNA: TGTGCCAGCAGTTTAGCGGGAGACTCCAAAAACATTCAGTACTTC.

The chain couples TRBV5-4 to TRBJ2-1; 8 bases match TRBD2. V was clipped by 0 bases and J by 6 bases; unmatched bases: 5. Germline CDR1 reads SGHNT; CDR2 reads YYREEE (reference sequence). This CDR3 has 15 amino acids. CDR3 in DNA: TGTGCCAGCAGCTTGGGGCGGGAGGATTTCAATGAGCAGTTCTTC. It is translated as CASSLGREDFNEQFF.

V usage is TRBV14 and J usage is TRBJ2-2; maybe TRBD1 (5 bases). Germline lookup yields CDR1 SGHDN and CDR2 FVKESK. The CDR3 spans 15 residues. V lost 1 base and J 4 bases, leaving 10 bases between the germline ends. The CDR3 DNA reads as TGTGCCAGCAGCCAAGGAGCCACAGGCACCGGGGAGCTGTTTTTT. It translates to CASSQGATGTGELFF.

J is TRBJ2-7 and V is TRBV5-1; D might be TRBD2 (5 bases). This CDR3 is 14 amino acids long. The ends were cut back, 4 bases at V and 2 bases at J, with 13 bases in the middle. CDR1 and CDR2 (germline): SGHRS, YFSETQ. CDR3 protein: CASSLRTETYEQYF. The CDR3 region has the DNA TGCGCCAGCAGCCTTAGGACTGAGACCTACGAGCAGTACTTC.

The V call is TRBV19, the J call TRBJ1-1, with 10 bases lining up with TRBD1. The CDR3 length is 17 residues. The germline gives CDR1 LNHDA, CDR2 SQIVND (reference sequence). V was pared by 4 bases and J by 0 bases, with 8 bases of the junction left unmatched. The CDR3 loop is CASSNHDRGHMNTEAFF. The CDR3 DNA follows: TGTGCCAGTAGTAACCACGACAGGGGGCACATGAACACTGAAGCTTTCTTT.